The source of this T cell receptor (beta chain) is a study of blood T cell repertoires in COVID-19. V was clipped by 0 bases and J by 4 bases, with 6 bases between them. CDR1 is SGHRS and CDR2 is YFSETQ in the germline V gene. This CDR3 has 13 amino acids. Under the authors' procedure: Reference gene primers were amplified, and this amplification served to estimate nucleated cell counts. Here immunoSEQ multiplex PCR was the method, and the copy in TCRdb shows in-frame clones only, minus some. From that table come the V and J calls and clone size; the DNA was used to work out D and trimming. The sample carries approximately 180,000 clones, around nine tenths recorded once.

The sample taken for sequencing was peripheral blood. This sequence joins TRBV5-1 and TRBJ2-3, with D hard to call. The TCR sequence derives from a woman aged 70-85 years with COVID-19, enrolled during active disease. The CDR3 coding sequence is TGCGCCAGCAGCTTGGGCAGGCCAGATACGCAGTATTTT. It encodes CASSLGRPDTQYF.